The clone carrying this T cell receptor (beta chain) was picked up a small number of times. Its specificity is not known. This sample is part of a study of cytomegalovirus exposure and HLA in healthy donors. General observations from the study: Later on, an analysis found that several of the most significant clusters appeared to be linked to common viral pathogens, which included parvovirus B19.

Researchers ran the PCR with 60 Vbeta and 13 Jbeta primers. TCRdb's copy holds only in-frame clones and misses some; the assay was immunoSEQ multiplex PCR. The data show 160,000 or so clones, 80% seen once. Trimming cost V 4 bases and J 2 bases; bases outside gene matches: 5. The CDR3 spans 16 residues. CDR1 and CDR2 from the germline V gene are SGHTA and FQGTGA. This clonotype was obtained from a man younger than 30 in good health and CMV-seropositive. The rearrangement uses TRBV7-3 and TRBJ2-6, with 7 bases that match TRBD1. The specimen sequenced was PBMCs. The CDR3 loop is CASSSATGAGANVLTF. In nucleotides, the CDR3 is TGTGCCAGCAGCTCCGCTACAGGGGCTGGGGCCAACGTCCTGACTTTC.